The entry below gives a single T cell receptor (beta chain) sequence along with its context. Other DNA sequences in this sample translate to the same CDR3. The data derive from a study of shared clonotypes between healthy human individuals. Looked up from germline, CDR1 is SGDLS and CDR2 is YYNGEE. CDR3 length equals 13 residues. Trimming took 2 bases from V and 2 from J, leaving 7 bases between them. Sorted subsets were amplified in replicate PCRs using 200 ng DNA, approximately 30,000 T cell genomes. Repertoires were generated with immunoSEQ multiplex PCR, while TCRdb's copy carries only in-frame clones and drops some. The sample records about 2.4 million clones, under 95% being singletons.

The chain employs TRBV9 and TRBJ1-1; TRBD1 might be the D (5 bases). The material sequenced was naive CD4+ T cells from PBMCs. Specified subset: CD45RA+ positively selected. This clonotype was sampled from a man between 18 and 35 years old in good health. Some clones in this sample may be carry-over from other donors' samples. CDR3 amino acids: CASSVQGNTEAFF. The CDR3 coding sequence is TGTGCCAGCAGCGTTCAGGGAAACACTGAAGCTTTCTTT.